This section outlines one T cell receptor beta chain sequence together with its context. As yet, its antigen is unknown. The data stem from a study of shared clonotypes between healthy human individuals. For the study at large: The composition of the donors was two women and a few men aged 18 to 49. The study's findings and limits: Enrolling few donors narrowed the genetic and exposure-history diversity that was represented.

In the CD4+ fraction, cells were divided into CD45RA+ naive and CD45RA-negative memory subsets. Some clones are missing from TCRdb's copy, which holds only in-frame ones; the method was immunoSEQ multiplex PCR. Of fewer than 3 million clones in the sample, less than 95% were seen once. Trimming removed 3 bases at V and 4 bases at J, with 7 bases between. Per germline, CDR1 SGHVS and CDR2 FNYEAQ. There are 13 residues in the CDR3. The clonotype was recovered from a man between 18 and 35 years old in good health. Some clones in this sample may be carry-over from other donors' samples. The sample consisted of naive CD4+ T cells from PBMCs. Sample subset: CD45RA+ positively selected. V is TRBV7-6 and J is TRBJ2-1; no reliable D call. The CDR3 sequence is CASSFQEYNEQFF. The CDR3 DNA follows: TGTGCCAGCAGCTTCCAAGAATACAATGAGCAGTTCTTC.